This TCR beta chain was captured by sequencing in a study of shared clonotypes between healthy human individuals. Only one count was recorded for this clone. Its antigen is not identified. Profiling relied on immunoSEQ multiplex PCR, and the TCRdb table lists in-frame clones only, not all of them. The repertoire holds hundreds of thousands of clones, with more than 60% as singletons. General observations from the study: Clonotype sharing among donors, it was expected, would be affected by sequencing depth.

V lost 5 bases, J lost 3 bases, and 23 bases lay in between. Germline values: CDR1 SGHTA, CDR2 FQGNSA. The CDR3 sequence is 17 residues long. Sequenced material: memory CD4+ T cells sorted from blood. Subset defined: CD45RA-negative fraction. The sequence came from a man aged 25 to 40 in good health. The chain uses TRBV7-2 and TRBJ2-7; D might be TRBD1 (5 bases). This CDR3 is CASSHDSYQAQYYEQYF. CDR3 nucleotide sequence: TGTGCCAGCAGCCACGACAGCTACCAGGCCCAGTACTACGAGCAGTACTTC.